A single T cell receptor beta chain is shown here with its context. The data belong to a study of patients and donors after allogeneic stem cell transplantation. TCRdb recomputed calls from the RT-PCR reads with MiXCR, one row per CDR3 protein. The profile shows approximately 410,000 distinct CDR3 sequences, approximately 16% of them singletons. The specimen was blood, either unsorted or a sorted T cell fraction (not recorded which). The source of this sequence is a human donor who was either an allogeneic HSCT recipient or a stem cell or donor lymphocyte infusion donor (not recorded which). It is not recorded whose cells these are; they may come from a transplant donor.

This CDR3 is CASSYRATSTDTQYF. The DNA for the CDR3 is TGTGCCAGCAGTTACCGGGCCACTAGCACAGATACGCAGTATTTT. V usage is TRBV6-5 and J usage is TRBJ2-3; D is unresolved. The V gene lost 2 bases and the J gene lost 0 bases, with 9 bases spanning the gap. Germline V gene data show CDR1 as MNHEY and CDR2 as SVGAGI. The CDR3 runs 15 residues.